The text below deals with one T cell receptor beta chain. The data were obtained in a study of control samples from healthy donors and cancer patients. Sequencing used immunoSEQ multiplex PCR; TCRdb keeps in-frame clones, though not all of them. The table records tens of thousands of clones, around nine tenths of them present only once. This receptor was taken from a man in his forties or fifties with colorectal cancer. The sequenced sample was PBMCs.

The CDR3 sequence: CASSDQGVTEAFF. CDR3 DNA: TGTGCCAGCAGTGACCAGGGAGTAACTGAAGCTTTCTTT. This chain uses TRBV2 with TRBJ1-1; a weak D match, TRBD1 (5 bases). This CDR3 region has 13 residues. Trimming took off 3 bases at V and 5 bases at J, with 10 bases between the two ends. Germline V gene sequence: CDR1 SNHLY, CDR2 FYNNEI.